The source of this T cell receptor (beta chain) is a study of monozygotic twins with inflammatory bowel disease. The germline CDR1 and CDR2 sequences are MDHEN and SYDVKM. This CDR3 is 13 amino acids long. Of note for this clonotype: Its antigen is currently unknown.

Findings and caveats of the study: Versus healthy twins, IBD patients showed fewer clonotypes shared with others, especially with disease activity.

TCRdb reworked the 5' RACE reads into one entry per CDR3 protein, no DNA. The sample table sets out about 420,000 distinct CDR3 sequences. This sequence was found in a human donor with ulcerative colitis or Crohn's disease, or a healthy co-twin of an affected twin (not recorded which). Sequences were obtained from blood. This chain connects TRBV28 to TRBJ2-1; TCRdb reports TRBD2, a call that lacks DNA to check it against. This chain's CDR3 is CVSSAQKAIEQFF.